The 14 T cell receptor beta chains presented below share a single source sample, sequenced in a study of cytomegalovirus exposure and HLA in healthy donors. The PCR ran on 60 Vbeta and 13 Jbeta primers. Measured with immunoSEQ multiplex PCR; TCRdb has only the in-frame clones, and not every one. The sample gives 120,000 or so clones, roughly 83% of which show up once; around 20% is in the top ten. Sequencing used PBMCs. The receptors come from a man aged 18 to 35 in good health and CMV-seropositive.

The CDR3 loop is CASSFLNTGELFF. The DNA of the CDR3 is TGTGCCAGCAGTTTCCTGAACACCGGGGAGCTGTTTTTT. The chain uses TRBV28 and TRBJ2-2; D gene uncertain. The CDR3 contains 13 residues. The V gene lost 3 bases and the J gene lost 1 base, with 3 bases spanning the gap. The germline CDR1 and CDR2 sequences are MDHEN and SYDVKM.

J is TRBJ1-3 and V is TRBV29-1; D remains unclear. The V gene lost 4 bases and the J gene lost 3 bases, with 10 bases spanning the gap. CDR3 length: 13 amino acids. Germline CDR1 SQVTM, CDR2 ANQGSEA. CDR3 coding DNA: TGCAGCGTTGTGGGCCTACTTGGAAACACCATATATTTT. This codes for CSVVGLLGNTIYF.

The chain is built from TRBV14 and TRBJ2-5, with D perhaps TRBD2 (5 bases). This CDR3 comprises 17 residues. V was cut by 1 base and J by 3 bases, with 18 bases left in between. Per germline, CDR1 SGHDN and CDR2 FVKESK. DNA of the CDR3: TGTGCCAGCAGCCAAGGAGTCGTGGGAGACGCAAAAGAGACCCAGTACTTC. It specifies CASSQGVVGDAKETQYF.

The J gene is TRBJ1-4, the V gene TRBV15; 7 bases match TRBD1. This CDR3 spans 21 amino acids. J was trimmed by 1 base and V by 0 bases; bases with no gene match: 17. Germline V gives CDR1 LNHNV, CDR2 YYDKDF (reference sequence). The CDR3 DNA sequence: TGTGCCACCAGCAGAGATCCCCTCTCCGGGACGACAGGGTTAACTAATGAAAAACTGTTTTTT. This gives the protein CATSRDPLSGTTGLTNEKLFF.

Written as DNA, the CDR3 is TGCGCCAGCAGCTGGGGGGGACCGAACACTGAAGCTTTCTTT. This sequence encodes CASSWGGPNTEAFF. This chain uses TRBV5-1 with TRBJ1-1; weak D call: TRBD1 (5 bases). V lost 3 bases and J lost 1, with 10 bases in between. The CDR3 consists of 14 residues. Germline CDR1 is SGHRS and CDR2 is YFSETQ.

The V gene is TRBV2, the J gene TRBJ1-1, with D possibly being TRBD1 (6 bases). V was trimmed by 7 bases and J by 5 bases, leaving 17 bases between them. The length of the CDR3 is 14 residues. CDR1 and CDR2 from the germline V gene are SNHLY and FYNNEI. CDR3 protein: CASNIQGVGTEAFF. CDR3 nucleotides: TGTGCCAGCAATATACAGGGAGTTGGGACTGAAGCTTTCTTT.

This sequence joins TRBV2 and TRBJ2-3; 7 positions match TRBD2. CDR3 length equals 15 residues. CDR1 SNHLY and CDR2 FYNNEI come from the germline V gene. J lost 1 base, V lost 6 bases, and 7 bases had no gene match. CDR3 DNA sequence: TGTGCCAGCAGGCCAGGGCTAGCGGGCACAGATACGCAGTATTTT. This codes for CASRPGLAGTDTQYF.

The chain combines TRBV27 with TRBJ2-7, with 9 bases that match TRBD2. The CDR3 is 17 residues long. Germline V gene sequence: CDR1 MNHEY, CDR2 SMNVEV (reference sequence). The V and J ends lost 4 bases and 0 bases, in that order; junction bases with no gene match: 10. The CDR3 loop is CASSSYGLAGISYEQYF. CDR3 sequence (DNA): TGTGCCAGCAGTTCCTACGGTCTAGCGGGGATCTCCTACGAGCAGTACTTC.

The chain carries TRBV29-1 and TRBJ2-1; D perhaps matches TRBD1 (5 bases). The germline V gene has CDR1 SQVTM and CDR2 ANQGSEA. V was pared by 0 bases and J by 7 bases, with 10 bases between. This CDR3 comprises 13 residues. Written as DNA, the CDR3 is TGCAGCGTTGAAGAAGGGGTTGGGAATGAGCAGTTCTTC. It translates to CSVEEGVGNEQFF.

The CDR3 DNA reads TGCGCCAGCAGCCAAGATCTGGAGACCCAGTACTTC. It yields the protein CASSQDLETQYF. The chain employs TRBV4-1 and TRBJ2-5; D not resolved. This CDR3 region has 12 residues. The V end lost 0 bases, the J end lost 5 bases, and 4 bases lay between the germline ends. From germline, CDR1 is MGHRA and CDR2 YSYEKL.

This chain uses TRBV29-1 with TRBJ1-2, with 7 nucleotides matching TRBD1. The junction had 8 bases not matched to a gene; V was cut back by 2 bases and J by 8 bases. The CDR3 totals 13 residues. CDR1 SQVTM and CDR2 ANQGSEA come from the germline V gene. CDR3 sequence: CSVERQGVGGYTF. The CDR3 bases are TGCAGCGTTGAAAGGCAGGGGGTCGGCGGCTACACCTTC.

CDR3 nucleotide sequence: TGTGCCAGCAGCTCCACCGGGGGAGCTTTCTTT. Translating gives CASSSTGGAFF. The chain combines TRBV7-9 with TRBJ1-1, with D maybe TRBD1 (5 bases). Germline V lookup: CDR1 SEHNR, CDR2 FQNEAQ (reference sequence). The ends were cut back, 4 bases at V and 10 bases at J, with 10 bases in the middle. There are 11 residues in the CDR3.

The gene calls are TRBV6-1 and TRBJ2-5, with D possibly TRBD2 on 5 matching bases. This CDR3 has 17 residues. Germline V gene data show CDR1 as MNHNS and CDR2 as SASEGT. Trimming removed 2 bases at V and 5 bases at J, with 21 bases between. The DNA for the CDR3 is TGTGCCAGCAGTGAAATAGGAGGCCTAACCCTGGGGGAGACCCAGTACTTC. It codes for CASSEIGGLTLGETQYF.

The rearrangement uses TRBV19 and TRBJ1-6, with TRBD1 as a possible D gene (6 bases). V was pared by 5 bases and J by 6 bases, with 14 bases between. The CDR3 sequence is 15 residues long. Germline V CDR1 and CDR2: LNHDA, SQIVND (reference sequence). CDR3: CASSVSRQANSPLHF. For the CDR3, the DNA is TGTGCCAGTAGTGTTTCACGACAGGCTAATTCACCCCTCCACTTT.